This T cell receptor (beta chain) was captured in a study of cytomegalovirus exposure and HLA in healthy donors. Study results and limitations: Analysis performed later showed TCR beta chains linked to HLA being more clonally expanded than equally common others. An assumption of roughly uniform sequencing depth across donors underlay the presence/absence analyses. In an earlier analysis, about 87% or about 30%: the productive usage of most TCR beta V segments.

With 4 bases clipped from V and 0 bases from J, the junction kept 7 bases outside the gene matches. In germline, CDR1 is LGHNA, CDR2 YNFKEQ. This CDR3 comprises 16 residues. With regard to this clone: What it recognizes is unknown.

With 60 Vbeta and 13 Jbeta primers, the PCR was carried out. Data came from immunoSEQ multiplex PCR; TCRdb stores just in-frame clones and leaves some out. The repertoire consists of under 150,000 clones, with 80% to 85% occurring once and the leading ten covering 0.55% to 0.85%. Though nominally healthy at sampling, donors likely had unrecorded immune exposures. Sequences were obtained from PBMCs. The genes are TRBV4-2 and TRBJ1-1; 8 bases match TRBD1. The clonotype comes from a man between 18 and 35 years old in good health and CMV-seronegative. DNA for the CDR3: TGTGCCAGCAGCCTAGACAGGGACAGGTTGAACACTGAAGCTTTCTTT. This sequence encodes CASSLDRDRLNTEAFF.